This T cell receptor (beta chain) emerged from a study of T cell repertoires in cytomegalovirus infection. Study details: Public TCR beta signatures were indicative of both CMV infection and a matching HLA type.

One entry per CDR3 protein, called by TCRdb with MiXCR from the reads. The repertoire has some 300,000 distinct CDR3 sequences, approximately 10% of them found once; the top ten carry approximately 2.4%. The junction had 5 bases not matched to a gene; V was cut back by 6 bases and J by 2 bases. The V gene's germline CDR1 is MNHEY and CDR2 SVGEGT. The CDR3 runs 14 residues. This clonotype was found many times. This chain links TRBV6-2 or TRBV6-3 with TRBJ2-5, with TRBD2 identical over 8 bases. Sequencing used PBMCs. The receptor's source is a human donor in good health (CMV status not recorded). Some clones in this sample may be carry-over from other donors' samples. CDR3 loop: CASSYSGGQETQYF. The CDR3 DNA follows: TGTGCCAGCAGCTACAGCGGGGGACAAGAGACCCAGTACTTC.